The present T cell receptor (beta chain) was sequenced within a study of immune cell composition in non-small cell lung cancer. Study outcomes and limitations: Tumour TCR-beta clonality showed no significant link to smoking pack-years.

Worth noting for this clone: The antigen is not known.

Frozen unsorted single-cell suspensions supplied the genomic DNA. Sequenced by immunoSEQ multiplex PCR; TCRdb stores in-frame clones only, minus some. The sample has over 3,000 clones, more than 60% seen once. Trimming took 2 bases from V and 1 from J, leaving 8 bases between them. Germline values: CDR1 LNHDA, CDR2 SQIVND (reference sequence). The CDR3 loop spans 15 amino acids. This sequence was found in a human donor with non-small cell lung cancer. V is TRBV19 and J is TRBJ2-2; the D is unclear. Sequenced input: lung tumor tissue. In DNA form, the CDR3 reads TGTGCCAGTAGTATATTACAGAGGAACACCGGGGAGCTGTTTTTT. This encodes CASSILQRNTGELFF.